These 17 T cell receptor beta chains were sequenced from one sample in a study of CD8 T cells in ankylosing spondylitis. Using its own MiXCR run on the 5' RACE reads, TCRdb lists one record per CDR3 protein. Among more than 600,000 distinct CDR3 sequences listed, about 20% were seen once. These receptors have no identified antigens. Whole-study findings and limits: A TCR beta motif of 7 to 9 highly homologous variants seemed to mark ankylosing spondylitis blood.

Sequencing was carried out using blood, either unsorted or a sorted T cell fraction (not recorded which). Source of these receptors: a male donor with ankylosing spondylitis.

This clonotype came up a few times. V and J are TRBV5-6 and TRBJ2-2; 7 bases align to TRBD1. The CDR3 has 15 residues. CDR1 and CDR2 (germline): SGHDT, YYEEEE. V was pared by 4 bases and J by 3 bases, with 6 bases of the junction left unmatched. In DNA form, the CDR3 reads TGTGCCAGCAGCGTGACAGGGATGGACACCGGGGAGCTGTTTTTT. Its protein is CASSVTGMDTGELFF.

In its sample, this clonotype was seen many times. The chain combines TRBV9 with TRBJ2-2; D possibly corresponds to TRBD2 (7 bases). Germline CDR1 reads SGDLS; CDR2 reads YYNGEE. Trimming stripped 0 bases from V and 2 bases from J, with 14 bases between. The CDR3 contains 17 residues. The CDR3 reads CASSVGMGGRNTGELFF. The DNA for the CDR3 is TGTGCCAGCAGCGTAGGTATGGGGGGGCGCAACACCGGGGAGCTGTTTTTT.

This clonotype appeared a few times. The chain carries TRBV20-1 and TRBJ2-3; 7 bases align to TRBD2. Trimming at V came to 4 bases and at J to 4 bases, leaving 14 bases not matched to a gene. The CDR3 sequence is 16 residues long. Germline-derived CDR1 and CDR2 are DFQATT and SNEGSKA (reference sequence). The CDR3 reads CSAKGSRGRVADTQYF. The CDR3 nucleotides are TGCAGTGCTAAGGGTTCGCGGGGGAGGGTTGCAGATACGCAGTATTTT.

The rearrangement uses TRBV12-5 and TRBJ2-7; 8 bases line up with TRBD1. Trimming at V came to 5 bases and at J to 3 bases, leaving 9 bases not matched to a gene. Per germline, CDR1 LGHNT and CDR2 FRNRAP. The CDR3 has 15 residues. CDR3 protein: CASGAETGVFYEQYF. The CDR3, as DNA: TGTGCTAGTGGTGCGGAGACAGGGGTTTTCTACGAGCAGTACTTC.

This clonotype was observed a handful of times. The J gene is TRBJ2-7, the V gene TRBV29-1; D might be TRBD1 (6 bases). Germline-derived CDR1 and CDR2 are SQVTM and ANQGSEA. The CDR3 has 13 amino acids. V dropped 4 bases and J dropped 3 bases, with 13 bases sitting between them. The CDR3 DNA sequence: TGCAGCGTTGGAAGGACAGCTAACTACGAGCAGTACTTC. Translated: CSVGRTANYEQYF.

The chain combines TRBV27 with TRBJ2-7; D gene ambiguous. V lost 6 bases and J 7 bases, leaving 16 bases between the germline ends. This CDR3 comprises 13 residues. Germline CDR1 reads MNHEY; CDR2 reads SMNVEV (reference sequence). CDR3 in amino acids: CASSPLPVGEQYF. The DNA of the CDR3 is TGTGCCAGCAGCCCTCTTCCTGTGGGGGAGCAGTACTTC.

The chain uses TRBV3-1 and TRBJ1-2; no clear D gene. V was cut by 1 base and J by 8 bases, with 8 bases left in between. The CDR3 runs 12 residues. In germline, CDR1 is LGHDT, CDR2 YNNKEL (reference sequence). The CDR3 is CASSQGSQGYTF. The DNA for the CDR3 is TGTGCCAGCAGCCAAGGGTCACAAGGCTACACCTTC.

The V gene is TRBV7-9, the J gene TRBJ2-3; 7 nucleotides agree with TRBD1. This CDR3 has 17 residues. V was pared by 5 bases and J by 4 bases, with 15 bases of the junction left unmatched. In germline, CDR1 is SEHNR, CDR2 FQNEAQ (reference sequence). DNA of the CDR3: TGTGCCAGCAGCCTCCCCTTCGACAGGGAGAAGGCAGATACGCAGTATTTT. It yields the protein CASSLPFDREKADTQYF.

There are a few counts of this clonotype. The rearrangement links TRBV7-2 to TRBJ2-1, with 11 bases aligning to TRBD2. Germline values: CDR1 SGHTA, CDR2 FQGNSA. The V gene end was trimmed by 5 bases and the J gene end by 5 bases; junction bases not matched to a gene: 8. The CDR3 runs 16 residues. In nucleotides, the CDR3 is TGTGCCAGCAGCACACGACTAGCGGGGAAACACAATGAGCAGTTCTTC. Its translation: CASSTRLAGKHNEQFF.

A few counts support this clonotype. The chain joins TRBV4-1 to TRBJ1-4; the match to TRBD1 covers 7 bases. Germline V gene lookup returns CDR1 MGHRA and CDR2 YSYEKL. After removal of 0 bases from V and 3 bases from J, the junction contained 16 bases not matched to a gene. CDR3 length: 20 residues. CDR3 nucleotide sequence: TGCGCCAGCAGCCAAGATAAAGGGCGACAGGGAACGGTGGCTAATGAAAAACTGTTTTTT. Amino acids: CASSQDKGRQGTVANEKLFF.

The chain uses TRBV20-1 and TRBJ2-3; TRBD2 matches 16 bases. The V and J ends lost 6 bases and 0 bases, in that order; junction bases with no gene match: 6. CDR1 is DFQATT, CDR2 SNEGSKA, per germline (reference sequence). This CDR3 region has 17 residues. As DNA, the CDR3 is TGCAGTGCCCCCGGGACTAGCGGGAGGGGTAGCACAGATACGCAGTATTTT. Translating it yields CSAPGTSGRGSTDTQYF.

J is TRBJ2-5 and V is TRBV4-3, with TRBD2 identical over 10 bases. CDR1 LGHNA and CDR2 YSLEER come from the germline V gene. The CDR3 loop spans 17 amino acids. J gave up 5 bases and V 1 base, and 10 bases lay outside the gene matches. As DNA, the CDR3 is TGCGCCAGCAGCCAAGTCCCTAGCGGGAGAGGATGGGAGACCCAGTACTTC. This translates into CASSQVPSGRGWETQYF.

This clonotype was counted ten times or more. V and J are TRBV29-1 and TRBJ2-4, with 7 bases fitting TRBD2. The CDR3 extends over 15 amino acids. Germline V lookup: CDR1 SQVTM, CDR2 ANQGSEA. V lost 5 bases to trimming and J lost 2 bases; unmatched junction nucleotides: 9. The CDR3 bases are TGCAGCGTTTTGGGCGGGAGTTACTCCAAAAACATTCAGTACTTC. As protein: CSVLGGSYSKNIQYF.

The chain is built from TRBV9 and TRBJ2-3; no reliable D call. Deletions cut 0 bases from V and 5 bases from J, with 16 bases between. The CDR3 sequence is 16 residues long. Looked up from germline, CDR1 is SGDLS and CDR2 is YYNGEE. Here the CDR3 DNA reads TGTGCCAGCAGCGTAGAGTCCTACCCCTGGCAAGATACGCAGTATTTT. Its protein product is CASSVESYPWQDTQYF.

The V and J genes are TRBV5-1 and TRBJ1-4; D is undetermined. The CDR3 runs 15 residues. CDR1 and CDR2 (germline): SGHRS, YFSETQ. The V end was cut by 4 bases, the J end by 5 bases, with 15 bases between. CDR3 bases: TGCGCCAGCAGCCGGGGTGACCTTGGGAATGAAAAACTGTTTTTT. The encoded protein is CASSRGDLGNEKLFF.

This clonotype was found a few times. As DNA, the CDR3 is TGCGCCAGCAGCTTGGCTCCAACCGGGACAGTCTTATCAACTAATGAAAAACTGTTTTTT. This translates into CASSLAPTGTVLSTNEKLFF. The gene calls are TRBV5-1 and TRBJ1-4, with 7 bases identical to TRBD1. The V segment lost 0 bases and the J segment 0 bases; nucleotides outside the gene matches: 14. Germline V gene sequence: CDR1 SGHRS, CDR2 YFSETQ. The CDR3 is 20 residues long.

J is TRBJ1-4 and V is TRBV7-9; the match to TRBD1 covers 9 bases. This CDR3 is built from 13 residues. Germline CDR1 is SEHNR and CDR2 is FQNEAQ (reference sequence). J lost 2 bases, V lost 9 bases, and 1 base had no gene match. CDR3 sequence (DNA): TGTGCCAGTACAGGGGGCACTAATGAAAAACTGTTTTTT. Protein: CASTGGTNEKLFF.